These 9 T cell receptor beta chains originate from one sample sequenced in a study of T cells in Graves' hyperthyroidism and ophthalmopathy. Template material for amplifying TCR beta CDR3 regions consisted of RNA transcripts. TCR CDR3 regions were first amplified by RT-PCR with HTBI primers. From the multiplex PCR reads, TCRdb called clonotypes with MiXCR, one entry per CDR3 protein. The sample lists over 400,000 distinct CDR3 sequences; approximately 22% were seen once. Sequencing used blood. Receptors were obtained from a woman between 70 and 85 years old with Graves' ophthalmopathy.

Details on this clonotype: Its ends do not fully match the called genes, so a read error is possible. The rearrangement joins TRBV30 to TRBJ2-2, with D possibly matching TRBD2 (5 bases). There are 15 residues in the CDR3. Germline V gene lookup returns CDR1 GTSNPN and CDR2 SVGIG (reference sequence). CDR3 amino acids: CAWSVLVSVTGELSF. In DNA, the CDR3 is TGTGCCTGGAGTGTACTAGTTTCGGTCACCGGGGAGCTGTCTTTT.

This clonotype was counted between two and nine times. DNA for the CDR3: TGTGCCAGCATGGGGGACGGTAACACTGAAGCTTTCTTT. This encodes CASMGDGNTEAFF. The rearrangement uses TRBV12-3 or TRBV12-4 and TRBJ1-1; tentative D call: TRBD1 (5 bases). Trimming took off 7 bases at V and 2 bases at J, with 11 bases between the two ends. The CDR3 is 13 residues long.

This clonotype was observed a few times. CDR3 loop: CASSLGDGTGSNEKLFF. DNA of the CDR3: TGCGCCAGCAGCTTGGGGGACGGGACAGGGTCAAATGAAAAACTGTTTTTT. The chain couples TRBV5-1 to TRBJ1-4, with 9 bases that match TRBD1. This CDR3 region has 17 residues. The germline V gene has CDR1 SGHRS and CDR2 YFSETQ. The V gene end was trimmed by 0 bases and the J gene end by 5 bases; junction bases not matched to a gene: 8.

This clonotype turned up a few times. Here the CDR3 reads CASSLSHDMITEAFF. CDR3 DNA: TGTGCCAGCAGTTTATCTCACGACATGATTACTGAAGCTTTCTTT. The chain joins TRBV28 to TRBJ1-1; D gene ambiguous. From germline, CDR1 is MDHEN and CDR2 SYDVKM. Trimming removed 1 base from V and 5 bases from J, with 14 bases in between. The CDR3 has 15 amino acids. The full variable domain, with the rest looked up from reference TRBV28 and TRBJ1-1, is DVKVTQSSRYLVKRTGEKVFLECVQDMDHENMFWYRQDPGLGLRLIYFSYDVKMKEKGDIPEGYSVSREKKERFSLILESASTNQTSMYLCASSLSHDMITEAFFGQGTRLTVV.

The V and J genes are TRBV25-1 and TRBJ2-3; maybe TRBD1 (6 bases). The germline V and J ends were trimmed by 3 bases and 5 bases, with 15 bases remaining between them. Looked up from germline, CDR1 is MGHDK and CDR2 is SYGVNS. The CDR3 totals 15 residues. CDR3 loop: CASSDPTGSGDTQYF. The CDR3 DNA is TGTGCCAGCAGTGACCCAACAGGGTCCGGAGATACGCAGTATTTT.

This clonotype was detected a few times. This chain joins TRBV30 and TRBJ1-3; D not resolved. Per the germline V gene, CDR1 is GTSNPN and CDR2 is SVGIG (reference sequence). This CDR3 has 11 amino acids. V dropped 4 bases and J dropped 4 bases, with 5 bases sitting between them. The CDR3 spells CAWTGGNTIYF. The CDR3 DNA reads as TGTGCCTGGACTGGCGGAAACACCATATATTTT.

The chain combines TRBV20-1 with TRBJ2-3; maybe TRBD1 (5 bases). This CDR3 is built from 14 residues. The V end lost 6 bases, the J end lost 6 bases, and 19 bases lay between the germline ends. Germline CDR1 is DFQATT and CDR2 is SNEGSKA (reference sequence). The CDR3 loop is CSASAGNSQDTQYF. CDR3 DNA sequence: TGCAGTGCGAGCGCAGGGAATAGTCAGGATACGCAGTATTTT.

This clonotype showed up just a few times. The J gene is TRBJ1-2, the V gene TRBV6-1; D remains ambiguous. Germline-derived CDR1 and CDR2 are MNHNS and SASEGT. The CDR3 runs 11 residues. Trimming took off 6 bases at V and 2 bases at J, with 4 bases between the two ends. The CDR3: CASRLNYGYTF. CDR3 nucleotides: TGTGCCAGCAGATTAAACTATGGCTACACCTTC.

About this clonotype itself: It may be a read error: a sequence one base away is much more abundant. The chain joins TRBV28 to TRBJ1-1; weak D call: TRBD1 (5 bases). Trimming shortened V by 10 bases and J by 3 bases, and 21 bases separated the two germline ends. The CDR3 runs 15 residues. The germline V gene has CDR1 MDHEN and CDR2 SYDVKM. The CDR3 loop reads CANTINPGGDTEAFF. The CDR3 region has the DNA TGTGCCAACACCATCAATCCGGGGGGAGACACTGAAGCTTTCTTT.